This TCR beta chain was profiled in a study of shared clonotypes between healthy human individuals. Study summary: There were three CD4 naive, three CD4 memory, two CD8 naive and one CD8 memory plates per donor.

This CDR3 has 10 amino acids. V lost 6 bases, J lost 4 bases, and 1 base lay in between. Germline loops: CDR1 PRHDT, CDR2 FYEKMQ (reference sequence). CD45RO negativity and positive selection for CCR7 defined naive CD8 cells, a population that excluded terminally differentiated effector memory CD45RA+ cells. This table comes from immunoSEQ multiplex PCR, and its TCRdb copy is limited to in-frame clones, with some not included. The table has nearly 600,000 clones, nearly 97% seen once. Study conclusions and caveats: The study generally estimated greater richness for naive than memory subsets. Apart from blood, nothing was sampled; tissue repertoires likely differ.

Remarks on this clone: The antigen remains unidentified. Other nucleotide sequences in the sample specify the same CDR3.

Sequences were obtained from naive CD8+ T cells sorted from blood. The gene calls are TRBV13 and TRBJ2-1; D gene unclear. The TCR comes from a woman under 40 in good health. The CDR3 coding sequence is TGTGCCAGCAGTTACAATGAGCAGTTCTTC. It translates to CASSYNEQFF.